This T cell receptor (beta chain) comes out of a study of blood T cell repertoires in COVID-19. Study information: Specimens from acute and convalescent COVID-19 originated in the United States, Italy and Spain. Sources were T cells, B-cell-depleted T cells, or PBMCs; the material itself was cDNA or gDNA.

This CDR3 comprises 15 residues. Germline V gives CDR1 KGHSH, CDR2 LQKENI. The V gene lost 3 bases and the J gene lost 0 bases, with 12 bases spanning the gap. In the original processing: The authors estimated nucleated cell counts from reference gene primer amplification. Produced via immunoSEQ multiplex PCR; TCRdb's table is partial and in-frame only. V and J calls plus clone size are reproduced from that table; the DNA served to infer D and trimming. Found here are hundreds of thousands of clones, roughly 85% of them singletons; the top ten hold over 1.1%. The clonotype was recovered from a young woman with active or convalescent COVID-19. Sequencing was done on a sample of peripheral blood. The chain links TRBV18 to TRBJ2-7; maybe TRBD2 (6 bases). The chain's CDR3 is CASSPAPDYSYEQYF. The CDR3 DNA follows: TGTGCCAGCTCACCGGCGCCGGACTACTCCTACGAGCAGTACTTC.